This TCR beta chain originates from a study of cytomegalovirus exposure and HLA in healthy donors. General observations from the study: The study labeled under 200 TCR beta chains cytomegalovirus-associated.

Profiling relied on immunoSEQ multiplex PCR, and the TCRdb table lists in-frame clones only, not all of them. This table has about 95,000 clones, 85% appearing once. Notes on this clone: What it binds is unknown.

With V trimmed by 1 base and J by 3 bases, 6 bases remained unmatched. Germline loops: CDR1 SGDLS, CDR2 YYNGEE. The CDR3 sequence is 16 residues long. The study drew the donors from its roughly 120-subject validation cohort, separate from the roughly 700-subject first cohort. The receptor was isolated from a man aged 18-30 years in good health and CMV-seropositive. The J gene is TRBJ2-2, the V gene TRBV9; TRBD2 aligns across 7 bases. The sequencing sample was made of PBMCs. The chain's CDR3 is CASSVLSREDTGELFF. The CDR3 DNA sequence: TGTGCCAGCAGCGTACTCTCTCGGGAGGACACCGGGGAGCTGTTTTTT.